A selection of T cell receptor beta chains follows, all from one sample in a study of blood T cell repertoires in COVID-19. The table came from immunoSEQ multiplex PCR; TCRdb's copy has only in-frame clones and leaves some out. The sample yields 170,000 or so clones, over 60% seen once. The sequencing input was peripheral blood. All receptors come from a woman in her 70s with acute or convalescent COVID-19. Each CDR3 is given with its conserved first and last residue. The D gene is left open where the match is weak. Clone size is stated in some rows and not others, as once, few, many or a class when expanded.

TRBV28	TRBJ2-3	NA	TRBD2	CASSLPGGGFTDTQYF	TGTGCCAGCAGTTTACCCGGCGGGGGTTTCACAGATACGCAGTATTTT
TRBV19	TRBJ1-6	NA	NA	CASSIRDTDSPLHF	TGTGCCAGTAGTATCCGGGACACAGATTCACCCCTCCACTTT
TRBV6-4	TRBJ1-1	NA	NA	CANRSKKGQIHMNTEAFF	TGTGCCAACCGATCCAAAAAAGGACAGATTCACATGAACACTGAAGCTTTCTTT
TRBV19	TRBJ2-5	NA	TRBD2	CASSGGLQETQYF	TGTGCCAGTTCGGGGGGTCTCCAAGAGACCCAGTACTTC
TRBV25-1	TRBJ2-1	medium-sized	NA	CASSEYDNEQFF	TGTGCCAGCAGTGAATACGACAATGAGCAGTTCTTC
TRBV5-1	TRBJ2-3	NA	NA	CASSLVAAATDTQYF	TGCGCCAGCAGCTTGGTAGCGGCAGCCACAGATACGCAGTATTTT
TRBV18	TRBJ2-7	NA	NA	CASSPGGEQYF	TGTGCCAGCTCACCTGGAGGCGAGCAGTACTTC
TRBV7-8	TRBJ2-5	NA	TRBD1	CASSLRVPGQQETQYF	TGTGCCAGCAGCTTACGGGTTCCGGGACAGCAAGAGACCCAGTACTTC
TRBV7-2	TRBJ2-7	NA	TRBD1	CASSLDRGGYEQYF	TGTGCCAGCAGCCTAGACAGGGGCGGCTACGAGCAGTACTTC
TRBV6-5	TRBJ2-7	NA	TRBD2	CASSYEGLAGVQYF	TGTGCCAGCAGTTACGAGGGACTAGCGGGAGTTCAGTACTTC
TRBV2	TRBJ2-5	once	TRBD2	CASQNLAGAGETQYF	TGTGCCAGCCAGAATCTAGCGGGAGCCGGGGAGACCCAGTACTTC
TRBV3-1/TRBV3-2	TRBJ2-1	once	NA	CASSQVFAVYNEQFF	TGTGCCAGCAGCCAAGTCTTTGCGGTGTACAATGAGCAGTTCTTC
TRBV5-4	TRBJ1-4	NA	TRBD1	CASSLGQGRGDKEKLFF	TGTGCCAGCAGCCTAGGACAGGGAAGGGGGGATAAGGAAAAACTGTTTTTT
TRBV28	TRBJ2-7	NA	TRBD1	CASSSAGQGYYEQYF	TGTGCCAGCAGTTCCGCGGGACAGGGCTACTACGAGCAGTACTTC
TRBV24-1	TRBJ1-1	NA	NA	CATSGTPNTEAFF	TGTGCCACCAGTGGGACACCGAACACTGAAGCTTTCTTT
TRBV6-4	TRBJ2-5	once	NA	CASSDSSGTQYF	TGTGCCAGCAGTGACAGCAGCGGGACCCAGTACTTC
TRBV10-1	TRBJ2-1	NA	TRBD2	CASSVALEAGESHNEQFF	TGCGCCAGCAGTGTGGCCCTGGAGGCGGGAGAGTCCCACAATGAGCAGTTCTTC
TRBV5-8	TRBJ2-1	once	NA	CASSLVLAIGVSYNEQFF	TGTGCCAGCAGCTTGGTCCTAGCGATTGGGGTGTCCTACAATGAGCAGTTCTTC
TRBV19	TRBJ2-7	NA	TRBD2	CASSIDAGADYEQYF	TGTGCCAGTAGTATAGATGCGGGAGCAGACTACGAGCAGTACTTC
TRBV19	TRBJ1-5	NA	TRBD1	CASSPVGTGLSNQPQHF	TGTGCCAGTAGCCCCGTGGGGACAGGCCTTAGCAATCAGCCCCAGCATTTT
TRBV5-1	TRBJ2-7	NA	NA	CASSPSQVPSYEQYF	TGCGCCAGCAGCCCTTCTCAGGTACCATCCTACGAGCAGTACTTC
TRBV5-8	TRBJ1-6	NA	NA	CASSFTGWNSPLHF	TGTGCCAGCAGCTTTACAGGGTGGAATTCACCCCTCCACTTT
TRBV2	TRBJ2-3	NA	TRBD2	CASSGTSGKGDTQYF	TGTGCCAGCAGTGGTACTAGCGGGAAGGGAGATACGCAGTATTTT
TRBV24-1	TRBJ2-1	NA	TRBD2	CATSDLSGTSGRPDEQFF	TGTGCCACCAGTGATTTGTCTGGGACTAGCGGGAGACCTGATGAGCAGTTCTTC
TRBV6-4	TRBJ2-2	NA	TRBD2	CASSPGTSSTGELFF	TGTGCCAGCAGCCCAGGGACTAGCAGCACCGGGGAGCTGTTTTTT
TRBV7-9	TRBJ2-1	NA	TRBD2	CAAGTSGVTSYNEQFF	TGTGCCGCAGGGACTAGCGGGGTGACCTCCTACAATGAGCAGTTCTTC
TRBV18	TRBJ2-3	few	TRBD2	CASSPLLAGVGADTQYF	TGTGCCAGCTCGCCTCTACTAGCGGGAGTAGGTGCAGATACGCAGTATTTT
TRBV29-1	TRBJ2-2	few	NA	CSGKGGPGELFF	TGCAGCGGTAAAGGGGGACCCGGGGAGCTGTTTTTT
TRBV5-1	TRBJ2-3	NA	TRBD1	CASSGQGDTDTQYF	TGCGCCAGCTCGGGACAGGGGGACACAGATACGCAGTATTTT
TRBV6-6	TRBJ1-5	NA	TRBD1	CASSTLGQNSNQPQHF	TGTGCCAGCAGTACCCTGGGACAGAATAGCAATCAGCCCCAGCATTTT
TRBV7-4	TRBJ1-3	NA	TRBD1	CASSHTGAGSTIYF	TGTGCCAGCAGCCATACAGGGGCTGGAAGCACCATATATTTT
TRBV20-1	TRBJ1-1	NA	NA	CSARQGFEAFF	TGCAGTGCTAGACAGGGTTTTGAAGCTTTCTTT
TRBV14	TRBJ2-3	NA	NA	CASSQEASRDTQYF	TGTGCCAGCAGCCAAGAAGCCTCCAGGGATACGCAGTATTTT
TRBV14	TRBJ1-4	NA	NA	CASSQLRYEKLFF	TGTGCCAGCAGCCAACTTCGGTATGAAAAACTGTTTTTT
TRBV18	TRBJ2-1	NA	NA	CASSPGSDNEQFF	TGTGCCAGCTCACCTGGCTCAGACAATGAGCAGTTCTTC
TRBV30	TRBJ1-5	NA	TRBD1	CAWSNDRDNQPQHF	TGTGCCTGGAGTAACGACAGGGATAATCAGCCCCAGCATTTT
TRBV6-6	TRBJ1-1	NA	NA	CASSRPSLGHMNTEAFF	TGTGCCAGCAGTCGCCCCTCCCTGGGACATATGAACACTGAAGCTTTCTTT
TRBV2	TRBJ1-5	NA	NA	CASSPQGFGQPQHF	TGTGCCAGCAGTCCACAGGGTTTTGGTCAGCCCCAGCATTTT
TRBV24-1	TRBJ2-1	NA	TRBD2	CATSDPTSGSDNEQFF	TGTGCCACCAGTGACCCGACTAGCGGGAGCGACAATGAGCAGTTCTTC
TRBV19	TRBJ1-2	NA	TRBD1	CASSANPGQLYGYTF	TGTGCCAGTAGTGCGAACCCGGGACAGCTCTATGGCTACACCTTC
TRBV3-1/TRBV3-2	TRBJ1-1	NA	NA	CASCGGGRNTEAFF	TGTGCCAGCTGCGGGGGGGGCCGGAACACTGAAGCTTTCTTT
TRBV7-9	TRBJ2-1	NA	NA	CASSLAAGYNEQFF	TGTGCCAGCAGCTTAGCAGCGGGTTACAATGAGCAGTTCTTC
TRBV30	TRBJ1-2	NA	NA	CAWSTTPGAGGYTF	TGTGCCTGGAGCACCACCCCAGGGGCAGGCGGCTACACCTTC
TRBV7-2	TRBJ1-5	NA	NA	CASSPYRNSNQPQHF	TGTGCCAGCAGCCCTTACAGAAATAGCAATCAGCCCCAGCATTTT
TRBV6-1	TRBJ2-1	NA	NA	CASSVPFISDNPNSYNEQFF	TGTGCCAGCAGTGTCCCGTTCATCTCCGACAACCCGAATTCGTACAATGAGCAGTTCTTC
TRBV20-1	TRBJ2-1	NA	TRBD2	CSASGTSGYNEQFF	TGCAGTGCTAGTGGGACTAGCGGCTACAATGAGCAGTTCTTC
TRBV3-1/TRBV3-2	TRBJ2-3	NA	NA	CASSRLTDTQYF	TGTGCCAGCAGCCGTCTCACAGATACGCAGTATTTT
TRBV3-1/TRBV3-2	TRBJ1-2	few	NA	CASSPGGRYDGYTF	TGTGCCAGCAGCCCAGGCGGGAGATATGATGGCTACACCTTC
TRBV5-4	TRBJ2-6	NA	NA	CASSFMGTGANVLTF	TGTGCCAGCAGCTTTATGGGCACTGGGGCCAACGTCCTGACTTTC
TRBV5-1	TRBJ1-6	NA	NA	CASSVTGFNSPLHF	TGCGCCAGCAGCGTGACAGGTTTTAATTCACCCCTCCACTTT